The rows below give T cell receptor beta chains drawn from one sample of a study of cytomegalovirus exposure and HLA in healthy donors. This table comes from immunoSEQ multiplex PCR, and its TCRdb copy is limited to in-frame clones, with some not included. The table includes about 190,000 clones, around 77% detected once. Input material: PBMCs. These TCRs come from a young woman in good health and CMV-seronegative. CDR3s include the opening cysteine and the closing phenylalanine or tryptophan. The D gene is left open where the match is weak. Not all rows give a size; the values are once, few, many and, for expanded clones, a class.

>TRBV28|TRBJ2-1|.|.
CASSTDSAYYNEQFF
TGTGCCAGCAGTACCGACAGCGCTTATTACAATGAGCAGTTCTTC
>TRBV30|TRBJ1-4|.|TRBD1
CAWSPGQLNEKLFF
TGTGCCTGGAGTCCGGGACAGTTAAATGAAAAACTGTTTTTT
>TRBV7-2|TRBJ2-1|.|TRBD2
CASRGTSSYNEQFF
TGTGCCAGCAGGGGGACTAGCTCCTACAATGAGCAGTTCTTC
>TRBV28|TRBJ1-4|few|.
CASSFSGVRKLFF
TGTGCCAGCAGTTTCTCAGGGGTGAGGAAACTGTTTTTT
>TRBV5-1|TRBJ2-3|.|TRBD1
CASSVWTGRTDTQYF
TGCGCCAGCAGCGTGTGGACAGGGAGGACAGATACGCAGTATTTT
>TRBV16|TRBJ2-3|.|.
CASSQYGTSYTDTQYF
TGTGCCAGCAGCCAATATGGGACTTCTTACACAGATACGCAGTATTTT
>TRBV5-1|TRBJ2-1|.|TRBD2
CASSSRIAGNNEQFF
TGCGCCAGCAGCAGTCGGATAGCGGGAAACAATGAGCAGTTCTTC
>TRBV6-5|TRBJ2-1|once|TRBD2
CASSMAGGGSYEQFF
TGTGCCAGCAGTATGGCTGGCGGGGGATCGTATGAGCAGTTCTTC
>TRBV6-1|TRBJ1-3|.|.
CASSADSSGNTIYF
TGTGCCAGCAGTGCTGACAGCTCTGGAAACACCATATATTTT
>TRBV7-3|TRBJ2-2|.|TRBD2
CASRPGTSGGMEDTGELFF
TGTGCCAGCAGACCCGGGACTAGCGGGGGGATGGAGGACACCGGGGAGCTGTTTTTT
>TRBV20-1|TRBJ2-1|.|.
CSASAGQQFF
TGCAGTGCTAGCGCGGGACAGCAGTTCTTC
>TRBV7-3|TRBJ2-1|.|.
CASSLNPPNEQFF
TGTGCCAGCAGCTTAAATCCCCCGAATGAGCAGTTCTTC
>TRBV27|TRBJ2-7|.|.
CASSSVSLGQTYEQYF
TGTGCCAGCAGTTCCGTCTCCCTTGGACAGACCTACGAGCAGTACTTC
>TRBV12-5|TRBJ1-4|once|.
CASVPPPRSSATNEKLFF
TGTGCTAGTGTTCCCCCTCCTCGGTCATCTGCAACTAATGAAAAACTGTTTTTT
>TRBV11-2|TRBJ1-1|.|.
CASSLWRRAHGTEAFF
TGTGCCAGCAGCTTATGGCGCAGGGCCCATGGGACTGAAGCTTTCTTT
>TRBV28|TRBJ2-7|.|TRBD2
CASNKAGTSGGLYF
TGTGCCAGTAATAAAGCCGGGACTAGCGGGGGTTTGTACTTC
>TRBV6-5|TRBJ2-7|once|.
CASSYSDSGPYEQYF
TGTGCCAGCAGTTACTCAGACAGTGGACCCTACGAGCAGTACTTC
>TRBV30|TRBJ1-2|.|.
CAWSVQTGKNYGYTF
TGTGCCTGGAGTGTACAAACGGGGAAGAACTATGGCTACACCTTC
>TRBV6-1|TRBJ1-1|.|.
CASSLSEKAGEAFF
TGTGCCAGCAGCCTATCCGAGAAGGCGGGTGAAGCTTTCTTT
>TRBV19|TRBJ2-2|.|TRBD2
CASRPGLAGSGELFF
TGTGCCAGTAGACCTGGACTAGCGGGATCCGGGGAGCTGTTTTTT
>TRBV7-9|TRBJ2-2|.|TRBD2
CASSNRGGGPSPNTGELFF
TGTGCCAGCAGTAACCGGGGGGGAGGCCCATCCCCGAACACCGGGGAGCTGTTTTTT
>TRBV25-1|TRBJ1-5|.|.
CASSEGPPYSNQPQHF
TGTGCCAGCAGTGAAGGGCCGCCCTATAGCAATCAGCCCCAGCATTTT
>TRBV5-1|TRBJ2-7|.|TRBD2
CASSTLTSGRYEQYF
TGCGCCAGCAGCACTTTAACTAGCGGGAGGTACGAGCAGTACTTC